Listed below are T cell receptor beta chains from one sample, sequenced in a study of control samples from healthy donors and cancer patients. The table came from immunoSEQ multiplex PCR; TCRdb's copy has only in-frame clones and leaves some out. Found here are over 150,000 clones, 90% to 95% of them singletons; the top ten hold 1.1% to 1.5%. The sample consisted of blood. The receptors here all came from a young woman in good health. Each CDR3 is given with its conserved first and last residue. A D gene is named only where the DNA matches it firmly.

d_call j_call v_call cdr3_aa
NA TRBJ1-4 TRBV7-2 CASSWGLGEKLFF
NA TRBJ1-2 TRBV2 CASTQGVSFYGYTF
NA TRBJ2-5 TRBV11-2 CASSLDQGGGVETQYF
NA TRBJ2-5 TRBV18 CASSPPNQETQYF
TRBD2 TRBJ2-3 TRBV20-1 CSASEAGGSTDTQYF
NA TRBJ1-2 TRBV28 CASSLGQGWYYGYTF
NA TRBJ2-5 TRBV5-1 CASSNRDGRQETQYF
TRBD2 TRBJ2-5 TRBV19 CASSLLADPLKTQYF
NA TRBJ1-3 TRBV28 CASSSWGASSGNTIYF
TRBD1 TRBJ1-4 TRBV27 CASTSPGQANEKLFF
TRBD2 TRBJ2-3 TRBV7-2 CASSAGLVRADTQYF
TRBD2 TRBJ2-7 TRBV28 CASSSAGGTYEQYF
NA TRBJ2-2 TRBV11-3 CASSLGDTGELFF
NA TRBJ1-1 TRBV10-3 CAGNQGTNTEAFF
TRBD2 TRBJ2-6 TRBV7-2 CASSSGLALSSGANVLTF
NA TRBJ1-3 TRBV6-6 CASSYAGSGNTIYF
NA TRBJ1-6 TRBV7-7 CASSLNRDSPLHF
TRBD2 TRBJ2-2 TRBV7-9 CATSPPSGAGELFF
NA TRBJ1-1 TRBV19 CASSIDLEGARGTEAFF
NA TRBJ1-2 TRBV11-2 CASSFPGAQKIFYGYTF
NA TRBJ1-2 TRBV28 CASSRDGTKANYGYTF
NA TRBJ1-1 TRBV6-5 CASSYSAGVNTEAFF
NA TRBJ1-3 TRBV9 CASSTGGPGNTIYF
NA TRBJ2-1 TRBV2 CASTKTDNYNEQFF
TRBD2 TRBJ2-3 TRBV27 CASRPGLAVTDTQYF
NA TRBJ1-4 TRBV2 CASSWEGQEKLFF
TRBD1 TRBJ2-2 TRBV9 CASSVRDSTGELFF
TRBD2 TRBJ2-3 TRBV13 CASSLGLIWRGGFTDTQYF
NA TRBJ1-2 TRBV7-2 CASRSGLGRGHTF
TRBD2 TRBJ2-2 TRBV7-9 CASSLSLGLAGGDTGELFF
NA TRBJ1-4 TRBV18 CASSHTATNEKLFF
NA TRBJ1-2 TRBV20-1 CSASWAGDGYTF
TRBD1 TRBJ2-1 TRBV7-2 CASSTLGQGRYNEQFF
NA TRBJ2-3 TRBV7-2 CASSPQRDTQYF
TRBD2 TRBJ2-5 TRBV18 CASSPGLEMTQYF
NA TRBJ1-1 TRBV5-1 CASSLQGGTEAFF
NA TRBJ2-3 TRBV10-2 CASTPKRASQGADTQYF
TRBD2 TRBJ2-3 TRBV5-4 CASSPTPLAGRRNTQYF
NA TRBJ1-4 TRBV4-1 CASSHMGATNEKLFF
NA TRBJ2-2 TRBV6-2/TRBV6-3 CASSPRVVGELFF
NA TRBJ2-2 TRBV27 CASSPQNTGELFF
NA TRBJ1-1 TRBV11-3 CASSPSTANTEAFF